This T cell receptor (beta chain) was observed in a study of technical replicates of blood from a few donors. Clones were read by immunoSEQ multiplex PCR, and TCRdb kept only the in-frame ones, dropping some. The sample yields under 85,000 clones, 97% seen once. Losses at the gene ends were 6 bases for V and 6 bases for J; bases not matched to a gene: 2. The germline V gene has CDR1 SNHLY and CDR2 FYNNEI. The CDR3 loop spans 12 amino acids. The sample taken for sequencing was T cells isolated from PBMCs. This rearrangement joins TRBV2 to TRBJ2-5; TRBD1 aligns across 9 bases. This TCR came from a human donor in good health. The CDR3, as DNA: TGTGCCAGCAGGACAGGGGGGCAGACCCAGTACTTC. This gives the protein CASRTGGQTQYF.